Listed here are 17 T cell receptor beta chains from one sample, sequenced in a study of beta chain features in type 1 diabetes. Study findings and constraints: Moderately but significantly shorter TCRB CDR3s were found in Type 1 diabetes patients in all four CD4+ subsets.

Reverse transcribing all isolated RNA meant expressed TCRB transcripts were sequenced. Clones were sequenced by immunoSEQ multiplex PCR, and TCRdb holds only the in-frame ones, with some missing. The table lists about 150,000 clones, around 10% of them singletons. For these TCRs, the target antigens are not known. Sequenced sample: central memory CD4+ T cells from blood. Every receptor here comes from a man aged 25 to 40 with type 1 diabetes.

V is TRBV19 and J is TRBJ1-5; D is unclear. V was cut by 5 bases and J by 1 base, with 9 bases left in between. The CDR3 totals 14 residues. Germline CDR1 reads LNHDA; CDR2 reads SQIVND (reference sequence). CDR3 region: CASSAKESNQPQHF. The DNA for the CDR3 is TGTGCCAGTAGTGCTAAAGAGAGCAATCAGCCCCAGCATTTT.

The CDR3 DNA reads as TGTGCCAGCTCTCCTTCAGGTGGGTGGCGCACAGATACGCAGTATTTT. This encodes CASSPSGGWRTDTQYF. This sequence joins TRBV5-4 and TRBJ2-3; D is undetermined. CDR3 length equals 16 residues. Germline V gene lookup returns CDR1 SGHNT and CDR2 YYREEE (reference sequence). V was clipped by 7 bases and J by 1 base, with 19 bases between them.

This chain uses TRBV30 with TRBJ1-5; D remains unclear. Trimming took off 3 bases at V and 6 bases at J, with 12 bases between the two ends. The CDR3 extends over 13 amino acids. Germline assignment: CDR1 GTSNPN and CDR2 SVGIG (reference sequence). The CDR3 region is CAWSHGESQPQHF. CDR3 bases: TGTGCCTGGAGCCACGGGGAGTCTCAGCCCCAGCATTTT.

This clone has more than one count but fewer than ten. The V call is TRBV19, the J call TRBJ1-5; maybe TRBD1 (6 bases). This CDR3 comprises 16 residues. Germline assignment: CDR1 LNHDA and CDR2 SQIVND (reference sequence). V lost 3 bases and J 6 bases, leaving 18 bases between the germline ends. CDR3 residues: CASSIAARGGGQPQHF. The CDR3 coding sequence is TGTGCCAGTAGTATCGCGGCCAGGGGCGGAGGTCAGCCCCAGCATTTT.

This clone was recorded a few times. The chain joins TRBV2 to TRBJ2-2, with D perhaps TRBD1 (6 bases). V was cut by 1 base and J by 0 bases, with 9 bases left in between. The CDR3 contains 16 residues. The germline CDR1 and CDR2 sequences are SNHLY and FYNNEI. The CDR3 is CASSEERTANTGELFF. The CDR3 DNA reads as TGTGCCAGCAGTGAAGAGAGGACAGCGAACACCGGGGAGCTGTTTTTT.

The chain links TRBV19 to TRBJ1-5; 9 positions agree with TRBD1. The CDR3 is 16 residues long. From germline, CDR1 is LNHDA and CDR2 SQIVND (reference sequence). Unmatched junction bases numbered 9, after V lost 4 bases and J lost 5 bases. Written as DNA, the CDR3 is TGTGCCAGTAGTACCCCCCGGTGGACAGGGGATCAGCCCCAGCATTTT. Its translation: CASSTPRWTGDQPQHF.

This sequence joins TRBV7-9 and TRBJ2-2; 8 bases agree with TRBD2. V lost 5 bases and J lost 4; bases outside the gene matches: 12. Looked up from germline, CDR1 is SEHNR and CDR2 is FQNEAQ (reference sequence). CDR3 length equals 17 residues. CDR3 sequence (DNA): TGTGCCAGCAGCCCTAGAGTGGGACTAGGGGGCACCGGGGAGCTGTTTTTT. It codes for CASSPRVGLGGTGELFF.

V is TRBV5-6 and J is TRBJ1-5; 8 bases map to TRBD1. Germline assignment: CDR1 SGHDT and CDR2 YYEEEE. This CDR3 region has 15 residues. V gave up 4 bases and J gave up 1 base; unmatched junction bases: 4. CDR3 region: CASSLGQGSNQPQHF. DNA for the CDR3: TGTGCCAGCAGCCTCGGACAGGGAAGCAATCAGCCCCAGCATTTT.

The rearrangement uses TRBV5-1 and TRBJ2-3; 7 positions match TRBD2. The germline V gene has CDR1 SGHRS and CDR2 YFSETQ. This CDR3 has 12 residues. V shed 4 bases, J shed 6 bases, and the junction held 2 bases outside the gene matches. CDR3 in amino acids: CASSAGEDTQYF. CDR3 nucleotides: TGCGCCAGCAGCGCGGGGGAGGATACGCAGTATTTT.

The chain combines TRBV28 with TRBJ2-2; D remains unclear. Germline CDR1 is MDHEN and CDR2 is SYDVKM. CDR3 size: 13 residues. V lost 6 bases, J lost 0 bases, and 5 bases lay in between. The CDR3 reads CASRRSNTGELFF. Written as DNA, the CDR3 is TGTGCCAGCAGGCGATCGAACACCGGGGAGCTGTTTTTT.

There are a few counts of this clone. The rearrangement joins TRBV2 to TRBJ1-5; D gene ambiguous. Germline V lookup: CDR1 SNHLY, CDR2 FYNNEI. V lost 0 bases, J lost 11 bases, and 11 bases lay in between. This CDR3 is built from 13 residues. As DNA, the CDR3 is TGTGCCAGCAGTGAAGCAGCCGGTTTAGCCCAGCATTTT. Protein sequence: CASSEAAGLAQHF.

The rearrangement joins TRBV6-6 to TRBJ2-7; TRBD1 matches at 7 bases. Looked up from germline, CDR1 is MNHNY and CDR2 is SVGAGI (reference sequence). There are 12 residues in the CDR3. V lost 11 bases, J lost 3 bases, and 7 bases stayed unmatched. In DNA form, the CDR3 reads TGTGCCGCCCGACAGGGATTCTACGAGCAGTACTTC. The encoded protein is CAARQGFYEQYF.

This rearrangement joins TRBV6-1 to TRBJ1-1; perhaps TRBD1 as D (5 bases). This CDR3 has 16 residues. Germline CDR1 is MNHNS and CDR2 is SASEGT. V lost 3 bases to trimming and J lost 4 bases, with 18 bases between them. The CDR3 nucleotides are TGTGCCAGCAGTGATCGGCAGGGCTTTCAACTCACTGAAGCTTTCTTT. Amino acids: CASSDRQGFQLTEAFF.

The gene calls are TRBV15 and TRBJ1-5; no definite D call. Trimming cost V 0 bases and J 9 bases, with 12 bases left between them. The CDR3 has 14 residues. The V gene's germline CDR1 is LNHNV and CDR2 YYDKDF (reference sequence). CDR3 in DNA: TGTGCCACCAGCAGAGAAGTTGACTCCGGGCCCCAGCATTTT. Protein: CATSREVDSGPQHF.

V gene TRBV7-2 combines with J gene TRBJ2-3; 9 bases are a match to TRBD2. CDR3 length: 16 amino acids. CDR1 and CDR2 from the germline V gene are SGHTA and FQGNSA. The ends lost 5 bases at V and 1 base at J; junction bases unmatched: 7. Here the CDR3 DNA reads TGTGCCAGCAGCGCTCGACTAGCGGTGGGCACAGATACGCAGTATTTT. Protein: CASSARLAVGTDTQYF.

This chain links TRBV7-9 with TRBJ2-7; no clear D. Germline CDR1 and CDR2: SEHNR and FQNEAQ (reference sequence). Trimming took 5 bases from V and 7 from J, leaving 9 bases between them. The CDR3 is 11 residues long. DNA for the CDR3: TGTGCCAGCAGCGCCCAGGATGAGCAGTACTTC. Translation gives CASSAQDEQYF.

This clone has more than one count but fewer than ten. The rearrangement uses TRBV30 and TRBJ1-2; tentative D call: TRBD1 (5 bases). V was cut by 3 bases and J by 3 bases, with 11 bases left in between. Germline CDR1 is GTSNPN and CDR2 is SVGIG (reference sequence). The CDR3 covers 13 residues. DNA of the CDR3: TGTGCCTGGAGCCGGGGGTCTTACTATGGCTACACCTTC. Translated, it gives CAWSRGSYYGYTF.